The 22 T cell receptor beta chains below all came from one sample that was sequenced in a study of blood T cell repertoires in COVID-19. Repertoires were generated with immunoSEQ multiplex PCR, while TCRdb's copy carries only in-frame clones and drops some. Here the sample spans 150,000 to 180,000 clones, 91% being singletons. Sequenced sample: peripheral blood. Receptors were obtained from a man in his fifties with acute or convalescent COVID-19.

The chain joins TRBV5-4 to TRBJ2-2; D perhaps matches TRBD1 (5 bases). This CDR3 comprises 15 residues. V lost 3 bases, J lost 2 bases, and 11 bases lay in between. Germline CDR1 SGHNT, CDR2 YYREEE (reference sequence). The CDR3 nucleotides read TGTGCCAGCAGCTACAGGACACCCAACACCGGGGAGCTGTTTTTT. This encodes CASSYRTPNTGELFF.

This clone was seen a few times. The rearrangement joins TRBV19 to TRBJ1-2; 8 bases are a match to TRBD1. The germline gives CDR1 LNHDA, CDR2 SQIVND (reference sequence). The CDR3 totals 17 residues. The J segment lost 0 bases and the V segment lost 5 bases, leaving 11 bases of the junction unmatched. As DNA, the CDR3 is TGTGCCAGTAGTCGGAGGGCCGGGACAGGAGCTAACTATGGCTACACCTTC. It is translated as CASSRRAGTGANYGYTF.

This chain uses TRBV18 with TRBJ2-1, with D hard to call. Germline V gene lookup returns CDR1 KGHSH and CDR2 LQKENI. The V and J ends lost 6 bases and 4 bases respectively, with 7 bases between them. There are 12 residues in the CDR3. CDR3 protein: CASSLKYNEQFF. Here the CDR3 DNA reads TGTGCCAGCTCTCTAAAATACAATGAGCAGTTCTTC.

This CDR3 is CASSKGTGPHYGYTF. CDR3 bases: TGTGCCAGCAGTAAAGGGACAGGACCCCACTATGGCTACACCTTC. The V gene is TRBV27, the J gene TRBJ1-2; 8 bases align to TRBD1. Trimming cost V 5 bases and J 3 bases; bases outside gene matches: 8. CDR1 MNHEY and CDR2 SMNVEV come from the germline V gene (reference sequence). CDR3 size: 15 residues.

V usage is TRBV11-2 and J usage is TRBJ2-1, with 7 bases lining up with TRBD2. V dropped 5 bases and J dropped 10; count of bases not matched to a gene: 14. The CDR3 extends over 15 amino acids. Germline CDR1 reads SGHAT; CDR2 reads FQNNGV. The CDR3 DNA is TGTGCCAGCAGCCCACGGGCGGGAGTGAGCAGGGAGCAGTTCTTC. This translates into CASSPRAGVSREQFF.

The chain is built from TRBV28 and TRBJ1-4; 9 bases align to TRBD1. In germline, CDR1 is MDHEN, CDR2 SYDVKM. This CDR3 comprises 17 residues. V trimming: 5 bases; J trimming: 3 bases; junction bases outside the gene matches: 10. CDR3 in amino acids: CASSPTGTGWSNEKLFF. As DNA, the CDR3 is TGTGCCAGCAGTCCCACCGGGACAGGGTGGTCTAATGAAAAACTGTTTTTT.

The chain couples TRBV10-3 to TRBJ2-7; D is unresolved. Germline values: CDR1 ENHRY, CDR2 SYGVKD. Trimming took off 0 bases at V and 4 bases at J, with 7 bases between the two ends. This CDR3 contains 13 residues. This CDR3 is CAISESPTYEQYF. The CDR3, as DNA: TGTGCCATCAGTGAGTCCCCCACTTACGAGCAGTACTTC.

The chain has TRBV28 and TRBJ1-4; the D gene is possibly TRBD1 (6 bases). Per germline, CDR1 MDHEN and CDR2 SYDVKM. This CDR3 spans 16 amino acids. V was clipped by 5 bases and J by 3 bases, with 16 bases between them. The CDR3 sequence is CASSPTGFQPNEKLFF. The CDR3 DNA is TGTGCCAGCAGTCCTACAGGGTTTCAACCTAATGAAAAACTGTTTTTT.

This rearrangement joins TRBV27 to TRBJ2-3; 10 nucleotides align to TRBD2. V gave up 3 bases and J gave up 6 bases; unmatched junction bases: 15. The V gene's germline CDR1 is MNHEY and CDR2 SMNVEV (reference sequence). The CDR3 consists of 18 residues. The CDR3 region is CASSFGGTSAYVSDTQYF. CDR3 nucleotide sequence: TGTGCCAGCAGTTTCGGCGGGACTAGCGCGTATGTTTCGGATACGCAGTATTTT.

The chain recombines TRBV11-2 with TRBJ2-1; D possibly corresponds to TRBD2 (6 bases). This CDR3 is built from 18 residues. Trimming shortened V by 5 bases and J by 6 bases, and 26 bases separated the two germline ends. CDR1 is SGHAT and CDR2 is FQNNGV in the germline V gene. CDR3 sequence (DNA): TGTGCCAGCAGCCCCGGCCGGTTCAGAGCGGGTTTACTCAATGAGCAGTTCTTC. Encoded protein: CASSPGRFRAGLLNEQFF. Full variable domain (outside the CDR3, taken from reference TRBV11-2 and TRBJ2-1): EAGVAQSPRYKIIEKRQSVAFWCNPISGHATLYWYQQILGQGPKLLIQFQNNGVVDDSQLPKDRFSAERLKGVDSTLKIQPAKLEDSAVYLCASSPGRFRAGLLNEQFFGPGTRLTVL.

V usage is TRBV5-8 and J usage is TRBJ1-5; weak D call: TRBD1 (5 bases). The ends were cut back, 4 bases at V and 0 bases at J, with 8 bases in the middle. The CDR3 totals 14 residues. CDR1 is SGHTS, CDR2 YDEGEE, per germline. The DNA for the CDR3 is TGTGCCAGCAGCCTCGACAGTAGCAATCAGCCCCAGCATTTT. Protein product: CASSLDSSNQPQHF.

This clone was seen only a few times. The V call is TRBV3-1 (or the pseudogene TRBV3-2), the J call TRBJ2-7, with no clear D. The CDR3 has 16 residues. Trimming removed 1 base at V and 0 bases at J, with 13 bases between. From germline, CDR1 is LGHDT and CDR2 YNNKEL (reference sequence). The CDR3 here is CASSQGAQTASYEQYF. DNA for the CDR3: TGTGCCAGCAGCCAAGGCGCACAGACGGCCTCCTACGAGCAGTACTTC.

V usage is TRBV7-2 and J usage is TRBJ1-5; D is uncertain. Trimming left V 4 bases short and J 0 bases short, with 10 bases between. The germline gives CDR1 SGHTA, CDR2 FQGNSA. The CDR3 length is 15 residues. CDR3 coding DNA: TGTGCCAGCAGCTCATACAGCCTTAGCAATCAGCCCCAGCATTTT. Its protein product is CASSSYSLSNQPQHF.

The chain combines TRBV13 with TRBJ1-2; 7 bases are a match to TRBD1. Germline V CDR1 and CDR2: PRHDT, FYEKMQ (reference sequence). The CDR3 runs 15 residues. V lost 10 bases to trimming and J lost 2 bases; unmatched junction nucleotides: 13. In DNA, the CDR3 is TGTGCCACTAGGGGGGCATCGGGACAGAACTATGGCTACACCTTC. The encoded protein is CATRGASGQNYGYTF.

DNA of the CDR3: TGTGCCAGCAGTTTTTTACAGGGGATGTTCACCGGGGAGCTGTTTTTT. This gives the protein CASSFLQGMFTGELFF. This sequence joins TRBV28 and TRBJ2-2; TRBD1 agrees at 7 bases. CDR1 is MDHEN, CDR2 SYDVKM, per germline. Trimming removed 3 bases from V and 4 bases from J; junction bases left unmatched: 8. The CDR3 loop spans 16 amino acids.

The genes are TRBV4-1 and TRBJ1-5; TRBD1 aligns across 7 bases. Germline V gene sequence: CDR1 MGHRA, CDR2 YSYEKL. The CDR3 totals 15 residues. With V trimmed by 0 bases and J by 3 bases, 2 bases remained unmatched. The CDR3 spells CASSQETGANQPQHF. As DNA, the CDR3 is TGCGCCAGCAGCCAAGAAACAGGGGCCAATCAGCCCCAGCATTTT.

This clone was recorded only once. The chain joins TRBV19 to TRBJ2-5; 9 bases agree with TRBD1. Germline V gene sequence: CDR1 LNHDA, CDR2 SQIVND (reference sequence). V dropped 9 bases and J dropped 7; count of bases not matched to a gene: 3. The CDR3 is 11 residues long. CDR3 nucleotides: TGTGCCAGCCGGACAGGGGCGACCCAGTACTTC. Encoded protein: CASRTGATQYF.

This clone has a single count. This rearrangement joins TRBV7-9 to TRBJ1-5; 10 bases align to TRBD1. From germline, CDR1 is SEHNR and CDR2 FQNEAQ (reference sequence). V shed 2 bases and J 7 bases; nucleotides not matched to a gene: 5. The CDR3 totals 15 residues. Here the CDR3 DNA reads TGTGCCAGCAGCTTATCTTGGGACAGGGGCCAGCCCCAGCATTTT. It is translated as CASSLSWDRGQPQHF.

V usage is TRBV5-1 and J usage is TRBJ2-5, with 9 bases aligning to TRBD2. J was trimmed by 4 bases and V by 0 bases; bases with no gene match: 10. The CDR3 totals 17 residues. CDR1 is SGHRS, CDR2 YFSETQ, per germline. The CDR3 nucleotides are TGCGCCAGCAGCTTGGGAAGTAGCGGGAGAGGCGGAGAGACCCAGTACTTC. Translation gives CASSLGSSGRGGETQYF.

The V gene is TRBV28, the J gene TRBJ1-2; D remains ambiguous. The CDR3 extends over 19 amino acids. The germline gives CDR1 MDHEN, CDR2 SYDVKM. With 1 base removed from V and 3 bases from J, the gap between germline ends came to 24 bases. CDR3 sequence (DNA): TGTGCCAGCAGTTTATTCAGCGGGTTCCAGGAAGGTAAACACTATGGCTACACCTTC. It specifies CASSLFSGFQEGKHYGYTF.

The CDR3 coding sequence is TGTGCCAGTAGTACCTCCGGGGGGCCCTATGGCTACACCTTC. This sequence encodes CASSTSGGPYGYTF. The genes are TRBV19 and TRBJ1-2, with a tentative D call TRBD1 (6 bases). V was shortened by 4 bases and J by 4 bases, with 13 bases between the two germline ends. Looked up from germline, CDR1 is LNHDA and CDR2 is SQIVND (reference sequence). This CDR3 contains 14 residues.

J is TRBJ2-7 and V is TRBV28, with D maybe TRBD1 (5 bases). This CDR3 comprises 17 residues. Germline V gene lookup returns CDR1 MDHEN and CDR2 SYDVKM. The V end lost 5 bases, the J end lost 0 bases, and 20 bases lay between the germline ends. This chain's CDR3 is CASSKNHAGLSSYEQYF. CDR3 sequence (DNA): TGTGCCAGCAGTAAAAATCATGCAGGGCTGAGCTCCTACGAGCAGTACTTC.